Below, 28 T cell receptor beta chains from the same sample are listed, as sequenced in a study of T cells in Graves' hyperthyroidism and ophthalmopathy. Authors of the study amplified TCR beta CDR3 regions from RNA transcripts. A set of HTBI primers served as the primers for a first-round RT-PCR of the TCR CDR3. TCRdb passed the multiplex PCR reads through MiXCR, listing each CDR3 protein once. The table shows about 250,000 distinct CDR3 sequences, with roughly a quarter occurring only once. Material: blood. These receptors were obtained from a woman in her thirties or forties with Graves' ophthalmopathy.

The V call is TRBV28, the J call TRBJ2-7; D not certain. The CDR3 sequence is 14 residues long. Trimming took 8 bases from V and 3 from J, leaving 17 bases between them. Germline CDR1 and CDR2: MDHEN and SYDVKM. Here the CDR3 DNA reads TGTGCCAGCGTTGGTATGGTCCGCGGCTACGAGCAGTACTTC. Translating gives CASVGMVRGYEQYF.

The rearrangement joins TRBV20-1 to TRBJ2-2; D may be TRBD1 (5 bases). The germline V and J ends were trimmed by 3 bases and 1 base, with 9 bases remaining between them. The CDR3 totals 14 residues. The germline gives CDR1 DFQATT, CDR2 SNEGSKA (reference sequence). The CDR3 sequence is CSASFQGNTGELFF. CDR3 DNA sequence: TGCAGTGCTAGTTTCCAGGGGAACACCGGGGAGCTGTTTTTT.

The chain couples TRBV28 to TRBJ1-5; no clear D. Germline CDR1 and CDR2: MDHEN and SYDVKM. The CDR3 consists of 13 residues. Trimming removed 10 bases at V and 2 bases at J, with 12 bases between. Here the CDR3 reads CATTGNGNQPQHF. The CDR3 DNA reads TGTGCCACCACTGGTAATGGCAATCAGCCCCAGCATTTT.

This clonotype has a count of ten or more. The V and J genes are TRBV7-9 and TRBJ2-5; 9 nucleotides match TRBD1. The V gene's germline CDR1 is SEHNR and CDR2 FQNEAQ (reference sequence). This CDR3 is 15 amino acids long. The trim removed 5 bases at V and 5 bases at J, leaving 9 bases unmatched. The CDR3: CASSLTGGPMETQYF. In DNA, the CDR3 is TGTGCCAGCAGCCTCACAGGGGGCCCGATGGAGACCCAGTACTTC.

For this clonotype: A much larger clone lies a single base off, so this may be a read error. This chain links TRBV30 with TRBJ2-5; a possible D gene is TRBD2 (5 bases). Germline lookup yields CDR1 GTSNPN and CDR2 SVGIG (reference sequence). V gave up 8 bases and J gave up 1 base, with 14 bases separating them. CDR3 size: 13 residues. The CDR3 bases are TGTGCCCGGGGTGACTCCGCCCAAGAGACCCAGTACTTC. Translating it yields CARGDSAQETQYF.

This chain connects TRBV2 to TRBJ2-7, with 10 nucleotides matching TRBD1. Germline values: CDR1 SNHLY, CDR2 FYNNEI. The CDR3 totals 17 residues. V trimming: 5 bases; J trimming: 4 bases; junction bases outside the gene matches: 14. Here the CDR3 reads CASSKSGGTGVRYEQYF. The CDR3 nucleotides read TGTGCCAGCAGTAAATCAGGAGGGACAGGGGTCCGGTACGAGCAGTACTTC.

This clonotype was counted many times. The chain is built from TRBV11-3 and TRBJ2-2, with a weak D call TRBD2 (5 bases). Trimming shortened V by 4 bases and J by 9 bases, and 12 bases separated the two germline ends. The CDR3 length is 13 residues. The germline CDR1 and CDR2 sequences are SGHNT and YENEEA. CDR3 region: CASSWTGSWELFF. As DNA, the CDR3 is TGTGCCAGCAGCTGGACTGGCAGCTGGGAGCTGTTTTTT.

The rearrangement uses TRBV5-1 and TRBJ2-7, with 7 bases fitting TRBD1. V trimming: 2 bases; J trimming: 0 bases; junction bases outside the gene matches: 2. There are 14 residues in the CDR3. Germline V CDR1 and CDR2: SGHRS, YFSETQ. DNA of the CDR3: TGCGCCAGCAGCTTTGAGGGGGCCTCCTACGAGCAGTACTTC. Encoded protein: CASSFEGASYEQYF.

This clonotype occurred many times. The chain combines TRBV12-3 or TRBV12-4 with TRBJ2-2; TRBD2 agrees at 8 bases. Unmatched junction bases numbered 10, after V lost 6 bases and J lost 4 bases. The CDR3 has 16 amino acids. This chain's CDR3 is CASSLYSGTLTGELFF. CDR3 nucleotides: TGTGCCAGCAGCCTATATAGCGGGACGCTCACCGGGGAGCTGTTTTTT.

In this sample, this clonotype turned up many times. The chain joins TRBV30 to TRBJ1-2; 11 nucleotides align to TRBD1. The CDR3 contains 14 residues. CDR1 is GTSNPN, CDR2 SVGIG, per germline (reference sequence). Trimming at V came to 2 bases and at J to 5 bases, leaving 4 bases not matched to a gene. The CDR3 coding sequence is TGTGCCTGGAGTAGCGGACAGGGGGCATATGGCTACACCTTC. It encodes CAWSSGQGAYGYTF. Looking up the rest from reference TRBV30 and TRBJ1-2 gives the full variable domain: SQTIHQWPATLVQPVGSPLSLECTVEGTSNPNLYWYRQAAGRGLQLLFYSVGIGQISSEVPQNLSASRPQDRQFILSSKKLLLSDSGFYLCAWSSGQGAYGYTFGSGTRLTVV.

The rearrangement links TRBV27 to TRBJ2-6; TRBD1 might be the D (5 bases). This CDR3 region has 13 residues. V lost 6 bases to trimming and J lost 2 bases, with 5 bases between them. The V gene's germline CDR1 is MNHEY and CDR2 SMNVEV (reference sequence). The CDR3 sequence is CASSRAGANVLTF. Here the CDR3 DNA reads TGTGCCAGCAGCAGGGCTGGGGCCAACGTCCTGACTTTC.

V and J are TRBV29-1 and TRBJ2-5; 13 nucleotides match TRBD2. Trimming at V came to 6 bases and at J to 3 bases, leaving 7 bases not matched to a gene. The V gene's germline CDR1 is SQVTM and CDR2 ANQGSEA. This CDR3 is 15 amino acids long. In DNA form, the CDR3 reads TGCAGCGTGACCCGGACTAGCGGGAGTGAAGAGACCCAGTACTTC. Its protein is CSVTRTSGSEETQYF.

The chain combines TRBV20-1 with TRBJ1-2; D gene uncertain. The CDR3 is made up of 11 amino acids. V was cut by 6 bases and J by 3 bases, with 8 bases left in between. CDR1 is DFQATT, CDR2 SNEGSKA, per germline (reference sequence). CDR3 sequence: CSAPIYYGYTF. In DNA form, the CDR3 reads TGCAGTGCACCAATATACTATGGCTACACCTTC.

Here the CDR3 reads CASSISGTRNSYEQYF. CDR3 sequence (DNA): TGTGCCAGCAGTATTAGCGGGACCCGGAACTCCTACGAGCAGTACTTC. The rearrangement links TRBV6-2 or TRBV6-3 to TRBJ2-7, with 8 nucleotides matching TRBD2. The CDR3 has 16 amino acids. Germline-derived CDR1 and CDR2 are MNHEY and SVGEGT. V lost 5 bases and J lost 0; bases outside the gene matches: 9.

This clonotype has ten or more counts. This chain connects TRBV7-3 to TRBJ2-1; 9 bases line up with TRBD2. Germline lookup yields CDR1 SGHTA and CDR2 FQGTGA. Trimming took 5 bases from V and 2 from J; bases not matched to a gene: 4. The CDR3 has 15 residues. CDR3 nucleotides: TGTGCCAGCAGCCCTAGCGGGACTACCTACAATGAGCAGTTCTTC. Protein product: CASSPSGTTYNEQFF.

This clonotype was counted ten times or more. V gene TRBV6-1 combines with J gene TRBJ1-2; 9 bases line up with TRBD1. Per germline, CDR1 MNHNS and CDR2 SASEGT. The CDR3 has 13 residues. V lost 4 bases to trimming and J lost 5 bases; unmatched junction nucleotides: 2. CDR3 sequence (DNA): TGTGCCAGCAGTGCGGACAGGGGATATGGCTACACCTTC. Protein product: CASSADRGYGYTF.

V usage is TRBV6-2 or TRBV6-3 and J usage is TRBJ1-1; 7 bases fit TRBD1. The ends lost 6 bases at V and 11 bases at J; junction bases unmatched: 15. Germline CDR1 is MNHEY and CDR2 is SVGEGT. This CDR3 contains 14 residues. For the CDR3, the DNA is TGTGCCAGCAGAACAACCGGGACAGTCCTCGTGGCTTTCTTT. As protein: CASRTTGTVLVAFF.

This clonotype was picked up many times. The gene calls are TRBV28 and TRBJ2-7; D is ambiguous. The germline V gene has CDR1 MDHEN and CDR2 SYDVKM. The CDR3 length is 15 residues. V lost 6 bases, J lost 2 bases, and 17 bases lay in between. In nucleotides, the CDR3 is TGTGCCAGCAGCTACGTAGGCGGCAGCACCTACGAGCAGTACTTC. Protein product: CASSYVGGSTYEQYF.

This clonotype was detected a few times. The CDR3: CSARGDGKSNQPQHF. In DNA, the CDR3 is TGCAGTGCTAGAGGAGACGGGAAAAGCAATCAGCCCCAGCATTTT. The rearrangement links TRBV20-1 to TRBJ1-5; D not resolved. The length of the CDR3 is 15 residues. V shed 1 base and J shed 1 base, with 11 bases lying between them. The germline gives CDR1 DFQATT, CDR2 SNEGSKA (reference sequence).

V and J are TRBV11-2 and TRBJ2-7; the match to TRBD2 covers 15 bases. The germline gives CDR1 SGHAT, CDR2 FQNNGV. The CDR3 extends over 19 amino acids. J was trimmed by 2 bases and V by 5 bases; bases with no gene match: 13. The CDR3 nucleotides are TGTGCCAGCAGCATCGGACTAGCGGGAGGGATGTCTTCCGCCTACGAGCAGTACTTC. It translates to CASSIGLAGGMSSAYEQYF.

This clonotype was recorded many times. J is TRBJ2-7 and V is TRBV29-1; 9 nucleotides match TRBD2. This CDR3 region has 13 residues. V gave up 7 bases and J gave up 0 bases; unmatched junction bases: 4. CDR1 and CDR2 (germline): SQVTM, ANQGSEA. The CDR3 DNA reads as TGCAGCGCTCGACTAGCGGACTCCTACGAGCAGTACTTC. Residues: CSARLADSYEQYF.

The J gene is TRBJ1-2, the V gene TRBV6-1; 12 bases are shared with TRBD1. The ends lost 7 bases at V and 9 bases at J; junction bases unmatched: 15. CDR3 length: 16 amino acids. Germline assignment: CDR1 MNHNS and CDR2 SASEGT. The DNA of the CDR3 is TGTGCCAGCACAAGAGAACCGGGACAGGGGGCGATGCGCTACACCTTC. The encoded protein is CASTREPGQGAMRYTF.

This clonotype was recorded once. Relative to the germline gene, one junction end is altered; a read error may explain this. The rearrangement uses TRBV19 and TRBJ2-7, with no clear D. CDR3 length: 9 residues. Germline CDR1 and CDR2: LNHDA and SQIVND (reference sequence). The CDR3 loop is CARLYEQYF. Here the CDR3 DNA reads TGCGCCAGGTTGTACGAGCAGTACTTC.

This clonotype appeared many times. V usage is TRBV24-1 and J usage is TRBJ2-2, with TRBD2 identical over 9 bases. V shed 0 bases, J shed 1 base, and the junction held 8 bases outside the gene matches. Germline V gives CDR1 KGHDR, CDR2 SFDVKD. This CDR3 is built from 19 residues. DNA of the CDR3: TGTGCCACCAGTGATTTGCAAATTACAGCGGGAGGGAACACCGGGGAGCTGTTTTTT. It specifies CATSDLQITAGGNTGELFF.

This clonotype was recorded at least ten times. J is TRBJ2-7 and V is TRBV20-1, with D tentatively TRBD1 or TRBD2 (5 bases each). V lost 7 bases to trimming and J lost 6 bases, with 25 bases between them. The CDR3 extends over 15 amino acids. Per the germline V gene, CDR1 is DFQATT and CDR2 is SNEGSKA (reference sequence). The CDR3 loop is CSVPNRAIPGGEQYF. CDR3 in DNA: TGCAGTGTTCCAAATAGGGCCATCCCTGGGGGCGAGCAGTACTTC.

This clonotype was detected ten times or more. V gene TRBV4-1 combines with J gene TRBJ2-7; D is uncertain. Germline V CDR1 and CDR2: MGHRA, YSYEKL. The V end was cut by 0 bases, the J end by 2 bases, with 8 bases between. CDR3 size: 14 residues. CDR3 nucleotide sequence: TGCGCCAGCAGCCAAGATTCGGAAACCTACGAGCAGTACTTC. It translates to CASSQDSETYEQYF.

This clonotype was counted ten times or more. The chain recombines TRBV6-5 with TRBJ2-7; 14 bases are shared with TRBD2. The CDR3 runs to 15 residues. CDR1 and CDR2 (germline): MNHEY, SVGAGI. Unmatched junction bases numbered 5, after V lost 7 bases and J lost 3 bases. CDR3 DNA sequence: TGTGCCAGCACGACTAGCGGGAGGGCCTTCTACGAGCAGTACTTC. Translating it yields CASTTSGRAFYEQYF.

In its sample, this clonotype was seen many times. The J gene is TRBJ2-7, the V gene TRBV7-8; 16 bases are shared with TRBD2. Germline CDR1 and CDR2: SGHVS and FQNEAQ. The CDR3 has 17 amino acids. V was pared by 5 bases and J by 6 bases, with 10 bases of the junction left unmatched. CDR3 DNA sequence: TGTGCCAGCAGCCCCCCCGGGACTAGCGGGAGGGCGATCGAGCAGTACTTC. Protein sequence: CASSPPGTSGRAIEQYF.